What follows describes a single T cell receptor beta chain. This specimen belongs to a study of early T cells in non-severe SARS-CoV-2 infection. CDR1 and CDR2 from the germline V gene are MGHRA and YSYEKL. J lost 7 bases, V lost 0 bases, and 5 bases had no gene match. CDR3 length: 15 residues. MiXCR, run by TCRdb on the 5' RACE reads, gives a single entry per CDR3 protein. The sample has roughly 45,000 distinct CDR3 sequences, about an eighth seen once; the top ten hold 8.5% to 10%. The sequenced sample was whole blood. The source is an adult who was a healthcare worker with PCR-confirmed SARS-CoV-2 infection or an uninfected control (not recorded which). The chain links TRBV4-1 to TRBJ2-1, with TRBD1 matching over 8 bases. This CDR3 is CASSQEARGLNEQFF. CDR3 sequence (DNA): TGCGCCAGCAGCCAAGAGGCCAGGGGGCTGAATGAGCAGTTCTTC.